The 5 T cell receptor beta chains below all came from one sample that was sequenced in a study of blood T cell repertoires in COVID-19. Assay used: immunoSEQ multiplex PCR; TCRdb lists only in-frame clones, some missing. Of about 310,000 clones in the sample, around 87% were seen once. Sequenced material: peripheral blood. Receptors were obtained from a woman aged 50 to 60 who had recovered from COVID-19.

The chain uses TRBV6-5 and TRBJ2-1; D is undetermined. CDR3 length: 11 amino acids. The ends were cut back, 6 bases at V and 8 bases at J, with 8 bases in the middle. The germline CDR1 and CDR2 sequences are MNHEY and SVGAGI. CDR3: CASREYDEQFF. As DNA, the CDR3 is TGTGCCAGCAGGGAGTACGATGAGCAGTTCTTC.

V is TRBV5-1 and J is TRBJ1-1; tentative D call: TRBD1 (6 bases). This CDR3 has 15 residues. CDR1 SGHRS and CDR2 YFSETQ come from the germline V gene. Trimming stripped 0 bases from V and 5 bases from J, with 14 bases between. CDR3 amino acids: CASSLVTGQGTEAFF. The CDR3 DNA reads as TGCGCCAGCAGCTTGGTAACAGGCCAGGGGACTGAAGCTTTCTTT.

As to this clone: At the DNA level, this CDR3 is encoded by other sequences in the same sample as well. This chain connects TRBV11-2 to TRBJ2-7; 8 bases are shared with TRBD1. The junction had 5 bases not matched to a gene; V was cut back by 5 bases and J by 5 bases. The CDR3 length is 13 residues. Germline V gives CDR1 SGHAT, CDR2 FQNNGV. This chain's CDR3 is CASSLGTGDEQYF. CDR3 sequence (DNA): TGTGCCAGCAGCCTAGGGACAGGCGACGAGCAGTACTTC.

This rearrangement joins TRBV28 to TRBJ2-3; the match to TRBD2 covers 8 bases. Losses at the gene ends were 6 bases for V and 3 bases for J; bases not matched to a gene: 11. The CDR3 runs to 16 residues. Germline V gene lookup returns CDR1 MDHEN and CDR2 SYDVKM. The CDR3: CASSPWTSSGTDTQYF. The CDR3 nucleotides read TGTGCCAGCAGCCCCTGGACTAGCTCGGGGACAGATACGCAGTATTTT.

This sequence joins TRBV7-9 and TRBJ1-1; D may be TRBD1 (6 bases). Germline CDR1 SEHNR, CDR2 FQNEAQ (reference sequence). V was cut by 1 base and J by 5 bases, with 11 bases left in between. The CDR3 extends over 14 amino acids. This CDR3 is CASSLGGGSTEAFF. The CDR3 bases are TGTGCCAGCAGCTTAGGAGGGGGTAGTACTGAAGCTTTCTTT.